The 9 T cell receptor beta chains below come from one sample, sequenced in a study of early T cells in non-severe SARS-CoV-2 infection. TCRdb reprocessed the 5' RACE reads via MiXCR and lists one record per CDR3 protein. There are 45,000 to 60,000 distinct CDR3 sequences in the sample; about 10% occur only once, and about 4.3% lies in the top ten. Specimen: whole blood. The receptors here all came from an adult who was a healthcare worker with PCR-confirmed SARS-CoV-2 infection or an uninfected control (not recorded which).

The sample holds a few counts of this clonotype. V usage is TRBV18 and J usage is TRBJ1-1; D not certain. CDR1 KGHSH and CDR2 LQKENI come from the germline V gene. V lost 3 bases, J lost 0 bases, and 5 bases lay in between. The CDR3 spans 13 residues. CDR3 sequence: CASSPDMNTEAFF. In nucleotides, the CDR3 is TGTGCCAGCTCACCTGACATGAACACTGAAGCTTTCTTT. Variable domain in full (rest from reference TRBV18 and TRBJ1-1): NAGVMQNPRHLVRRRGQEARLRCSPMKGHSHVYWYRQLPEEGLKFMVYLQKENIIDESGMPKERFSAEFPKEGPSILRIQQVVRGDSAAYFCASSPDMNTEAFFGQGTRLTVV.

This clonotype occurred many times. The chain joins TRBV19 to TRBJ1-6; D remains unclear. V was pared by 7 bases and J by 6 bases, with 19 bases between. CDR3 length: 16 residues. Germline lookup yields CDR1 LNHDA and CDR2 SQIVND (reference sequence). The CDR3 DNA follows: TGTGCCAGTACCCCCGGAGCGACCTTGGCTAATTCACCCCTCCACTTT. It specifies CASTPGATLANSPLHF. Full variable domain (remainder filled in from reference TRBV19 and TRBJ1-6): DGGITQSPKYLFRKEGQNVTLSCEQNLNHDAMYWYRQDPGQGLRLIYYSQIVNDFQKGDIAEGYSVSREKKESFPLTVTSAQKNPTAFYLCASTPGATLANSPLHFGNGTRLTVT.

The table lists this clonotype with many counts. The CDR3 loop is CASTGQILSYNEQFF. In DNA form, the CDR3 reads TGTGCCAGCACCGGACAAATCTTATCCTACAATGAGCAGTTCTTC. The chain links TRBV5-5 to TRBJ2-1; D might be TRBD1 (5 bases). Trimming took 6 bases from V and 1 from J, leaving 14 bases between them. CDR3 size: 15 residues. Germline values: CDR1 SGHKS, CDR2 YYEKEE (reference sequence).

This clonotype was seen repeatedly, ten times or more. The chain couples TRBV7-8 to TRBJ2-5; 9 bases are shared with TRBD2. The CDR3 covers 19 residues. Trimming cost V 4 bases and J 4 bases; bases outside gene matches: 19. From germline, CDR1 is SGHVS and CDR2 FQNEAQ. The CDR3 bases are TGTGCCAGCAGCTCGAGCCACAGGACTAGCGCGGACGCCCGAGAGACCCAGTACTTC. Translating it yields CASSSSHRTSADARETQYF.

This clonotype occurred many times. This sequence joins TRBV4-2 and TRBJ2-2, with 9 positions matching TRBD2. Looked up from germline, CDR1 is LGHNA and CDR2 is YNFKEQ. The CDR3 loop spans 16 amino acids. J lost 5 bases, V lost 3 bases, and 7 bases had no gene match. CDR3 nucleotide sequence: TGTGCCAGCAGCCAGACAGCGGGGGGAGAGACCGGGGAGCTGTTTTTT. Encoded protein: CASSQTAGGETGELFF.

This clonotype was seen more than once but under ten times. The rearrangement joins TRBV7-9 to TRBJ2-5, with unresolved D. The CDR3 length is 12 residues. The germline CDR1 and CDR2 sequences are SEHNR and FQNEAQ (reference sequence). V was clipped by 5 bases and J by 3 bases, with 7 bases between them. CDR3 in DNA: TGTGCCAGCAGCCGTACAGAAGAGACCCAGTACTTC. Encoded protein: CASSRTEETQYF.

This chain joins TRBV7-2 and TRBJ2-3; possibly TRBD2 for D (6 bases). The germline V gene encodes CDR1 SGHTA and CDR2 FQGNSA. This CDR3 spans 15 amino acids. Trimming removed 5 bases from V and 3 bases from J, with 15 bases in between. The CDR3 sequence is CASSPWGERTDTQYF. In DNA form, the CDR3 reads TGTGCCAGCAGCCCATGGGGGGAACGAACAGATACGCAGTATTTT.

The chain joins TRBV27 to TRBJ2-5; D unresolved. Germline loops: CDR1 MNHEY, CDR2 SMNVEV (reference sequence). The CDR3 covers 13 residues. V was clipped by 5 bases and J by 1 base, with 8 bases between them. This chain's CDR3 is CASSPYSQETQYF. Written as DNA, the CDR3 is TGTGCCAGCAGTCCGTATTCCCAAGAGACCCAGTACTTC.

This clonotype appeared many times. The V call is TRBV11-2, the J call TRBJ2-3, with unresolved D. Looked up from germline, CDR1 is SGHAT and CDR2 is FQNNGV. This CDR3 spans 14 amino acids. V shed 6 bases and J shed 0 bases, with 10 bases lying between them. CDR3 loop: CASRSRTSTDTQYF. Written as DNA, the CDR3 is TGTGCCAGCAGAAGTAGAACCAGCACAGATACGCAGTATTTT.